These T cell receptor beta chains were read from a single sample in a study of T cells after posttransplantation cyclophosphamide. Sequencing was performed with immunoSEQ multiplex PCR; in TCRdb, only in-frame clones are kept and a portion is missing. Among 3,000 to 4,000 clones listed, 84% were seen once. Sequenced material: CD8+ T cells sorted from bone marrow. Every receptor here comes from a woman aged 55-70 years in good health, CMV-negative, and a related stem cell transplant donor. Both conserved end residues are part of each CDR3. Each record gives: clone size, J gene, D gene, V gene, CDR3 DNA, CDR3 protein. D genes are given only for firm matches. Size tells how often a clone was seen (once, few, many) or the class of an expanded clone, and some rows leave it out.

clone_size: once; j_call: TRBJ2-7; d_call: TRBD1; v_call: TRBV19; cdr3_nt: TGTGCCAGTAGTAGAGGACAGGGCGCCAACGAGCAGTACTTC; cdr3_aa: CASSRGQGANEQYF
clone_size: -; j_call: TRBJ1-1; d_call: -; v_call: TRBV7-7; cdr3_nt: TGTGCCAGCAGCTCCGACAGGAACACTGAAGCTTTCTTT; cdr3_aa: CASSSDRNTEAFF
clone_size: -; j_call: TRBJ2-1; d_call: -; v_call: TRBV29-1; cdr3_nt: TGCAGCGTTGAAGGGACTAACCCCTACAATGAGCAGTTCTTC; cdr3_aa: CSVEGTNPYNEQFF
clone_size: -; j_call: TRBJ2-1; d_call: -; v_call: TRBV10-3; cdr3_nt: TGTGCCCTTTCGGAGGGCGGGATTTCCTACAATGAGCAGTTCTTC; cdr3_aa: CALSEGGISYNEQFF
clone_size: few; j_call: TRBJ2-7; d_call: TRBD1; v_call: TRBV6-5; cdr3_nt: TGTGCCAGCAGTGCCGGGACAGGGAACTACGAGCAGTACTTC; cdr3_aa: CASSAGTGNYEQYF
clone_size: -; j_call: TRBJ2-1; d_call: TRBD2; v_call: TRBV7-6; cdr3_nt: TGTGCCAGCAGCTTATTGGCGGGAGGGAGCTCCTACAATGAGCAGTTCTTC; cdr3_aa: CASSLLAGGSSYNEQFF
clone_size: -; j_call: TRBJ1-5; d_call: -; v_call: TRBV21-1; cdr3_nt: TGTGCCAGCAGCAAACGGGTCCCGGACATTCTACGCAATCAGCCCCAGCATTTT; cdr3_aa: CASSKRVPDILRNQPQHF
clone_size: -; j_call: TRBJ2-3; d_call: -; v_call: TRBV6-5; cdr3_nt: TGTGCCAGCAGTTACTTCCTCGGACAGACAGATACGCAGTATTTT; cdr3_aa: CASSYFLGQTDTQYF
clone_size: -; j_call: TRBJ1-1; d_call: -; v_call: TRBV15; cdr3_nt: TGTGCCACCAGCAGTGAAAGGGGGTGGACTGAAGCTTTCTTT; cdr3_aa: CATSSERGWTEAFF
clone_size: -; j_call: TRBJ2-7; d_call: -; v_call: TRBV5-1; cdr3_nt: TGCGCCAGCAGCTTGGTACCCGGGACACCCAACTCCTACGAGCAGTACTTC; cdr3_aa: CASSLVPGTPNSYEQYF
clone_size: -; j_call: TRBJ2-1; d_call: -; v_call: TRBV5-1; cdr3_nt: TGCGCCAGCAGCTTAGGGGCACGTAGCTCCTACAATGAGCAGTTCTTC; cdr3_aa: CASSLGARSSYNEQFF
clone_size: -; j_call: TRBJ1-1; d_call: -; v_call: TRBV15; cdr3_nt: TGTGCCACCAGCGAGTGGGAGGTGAACACTGAAGCTTTCTTT; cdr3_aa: CATSEWEVNTEAFF
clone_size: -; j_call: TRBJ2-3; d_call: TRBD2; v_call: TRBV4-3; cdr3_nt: TGCGCCAGCAGCCAAGGGGCCAGCGGGAGTCGAACAGATACGCAGTATTTT; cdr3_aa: CASSQGASGSRTDTQYF
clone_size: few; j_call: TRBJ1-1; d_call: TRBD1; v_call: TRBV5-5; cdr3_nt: TGTGCCAGCAGAGCCGGGACAGAGAACACTGAAGCTTTCTTT; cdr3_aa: CASRAGTENTEAFF
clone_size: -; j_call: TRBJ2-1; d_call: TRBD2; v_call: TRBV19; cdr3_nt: TGTGCCAGTAGTCGGACTAGCGGGTCCTACAATGAGCAGTTCTTC; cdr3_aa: CASSRTSGSYNEQFF
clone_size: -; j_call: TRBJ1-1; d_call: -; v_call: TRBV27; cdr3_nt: TGTGCCAGCCAGCCGGACAAGGTGATCACTGAAGCTTTCTTT; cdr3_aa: CASQPDKVITEAFF
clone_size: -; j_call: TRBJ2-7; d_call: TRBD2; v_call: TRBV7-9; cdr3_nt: TGTGCCAGCAGCTCCCCGGGACTACCCTACGAGCAGTACTTC; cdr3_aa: CASSSPGLPYEQYF
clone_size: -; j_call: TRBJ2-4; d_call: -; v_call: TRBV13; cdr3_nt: TGTGCCAGCAGCTTCGGCAGGGGGGCGAAAAACATTCAGTACTTC; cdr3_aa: CASSFGRGAKNIQYF
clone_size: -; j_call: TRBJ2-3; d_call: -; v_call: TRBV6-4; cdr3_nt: TGTGCCAGCAGCCCTAGCTCCTCAGATACGCAGTATTTT; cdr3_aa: CASSPSSSDTQYF
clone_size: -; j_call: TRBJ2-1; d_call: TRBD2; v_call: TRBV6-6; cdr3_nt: TGTGCCAGCAGTTACGAGACTAGCGTCAATGAGCAGTTCTTC; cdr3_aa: CASSYETSVNEQFF
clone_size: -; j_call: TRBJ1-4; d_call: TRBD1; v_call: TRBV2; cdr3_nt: TGTGCCATCCGGGACAGGGCTGAAAAACTGTTTTTT; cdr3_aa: CAIRDRAEKLFF
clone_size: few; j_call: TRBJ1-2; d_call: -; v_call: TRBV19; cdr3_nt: TGTGCCAGTAGTATAGTGCCGATGGGAGACTATGGCTACACCTTC; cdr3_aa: CASSIVPMGDYGYTF
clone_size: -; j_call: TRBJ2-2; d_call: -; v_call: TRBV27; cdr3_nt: TGTGCCACGCGGGCCTCGAACACCGGGGAGCTGTTTTTT; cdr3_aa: CATRASNTGELFF
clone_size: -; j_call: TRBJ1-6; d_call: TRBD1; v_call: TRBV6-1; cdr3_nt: TGTGCCAGCAGTGCTACAGGGGAATCACCCCTCCACTTT; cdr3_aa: CASSATGESPLHF
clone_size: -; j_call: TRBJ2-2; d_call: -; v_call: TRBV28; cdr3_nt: TGTGCCAGCAGTTTAGTGACAGGCAACACCGGGGAGCTGTTTTTT; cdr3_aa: CASSLVTGNTGELFF
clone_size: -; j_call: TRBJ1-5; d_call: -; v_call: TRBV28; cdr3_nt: TGTGCCAGCAGTTTCTCTCAGCCCCAGCATTTT; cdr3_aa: CASSFSQPQHF
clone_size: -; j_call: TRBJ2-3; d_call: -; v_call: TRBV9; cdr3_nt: TGTGCCAGCAGCGTAGAAGTCTCGAGGACAGATACGCAGTATTTT; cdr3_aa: CASSVEVSRTDTQYF
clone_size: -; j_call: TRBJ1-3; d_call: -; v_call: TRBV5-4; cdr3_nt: TGTGCCAGCAGCTCTCCGGCCGACTGGCAAGGAAACACCATATATTTT; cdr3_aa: CASSSPADWQGNTIYF
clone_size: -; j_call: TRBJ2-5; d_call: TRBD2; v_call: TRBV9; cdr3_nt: TGTGCCAGCAGCGACGAGCGGGGGGGACGGTCAGAGACCCAGTACTTC; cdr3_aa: CASSDERGGRSETQYF
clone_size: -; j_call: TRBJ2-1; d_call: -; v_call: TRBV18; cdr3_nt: TGTGCCAGCTCACCTGGGACAACACTCCCTACCTACAATGAGCAGTTCTTC; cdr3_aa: CASSPGTTLPTYNEQFF
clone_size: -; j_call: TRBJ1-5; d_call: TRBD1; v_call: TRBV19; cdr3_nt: TGTGCCAGTAACCCGGACAGGGCCGATAGCAATCAGCCCCAGCATTTT; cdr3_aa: CASNPDRADSNQPQHF
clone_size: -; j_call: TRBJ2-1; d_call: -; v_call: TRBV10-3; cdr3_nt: TGTGCCATCTCAGATGTTCCGAAAATTTCCCTGAGTAGAGGTGAGCAGTTCTTC; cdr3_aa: CAISDVPKISLSRGEQFF
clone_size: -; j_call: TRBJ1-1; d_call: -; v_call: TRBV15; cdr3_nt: TGTGCCACCAGCAGAGATCCAGAGAACACTGAAGCTTTCTTT; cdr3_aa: CATSRDPENTEAFF
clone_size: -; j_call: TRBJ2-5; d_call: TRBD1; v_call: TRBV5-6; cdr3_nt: TGTGCCAGCAGCACCGGGACAGGGGTTGAGACCCAGTACTTC; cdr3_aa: CASSTGTGVETQYF
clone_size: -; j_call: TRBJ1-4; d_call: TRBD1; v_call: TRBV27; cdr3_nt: TGTGCCAGCAGTTTGGTAGGGACAGGGGATGAAAAACTGTTTTTT; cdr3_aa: CASSLVGTGDEKLFF
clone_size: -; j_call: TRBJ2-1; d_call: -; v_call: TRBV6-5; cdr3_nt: TGTGCCAGCAGTTACTCGGCTCTGGATGAGCAGTTCTTC; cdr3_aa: CASSYSALDEQFF
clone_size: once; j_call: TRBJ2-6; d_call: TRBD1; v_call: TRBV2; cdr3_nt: TGTGCCAGCAGTGGTGTCACAGGGGGCTCTGGGGCCAACGTCCTGACTTTC; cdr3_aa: CASSGVTGGSGANVLTF
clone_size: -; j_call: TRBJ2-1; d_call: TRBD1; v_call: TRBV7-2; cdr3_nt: TGTGCCAGCAGCGTCGGGACAGGCTCCTACAATGAGCAGTTCTTC; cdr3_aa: CASSVGTGSYNEQFF
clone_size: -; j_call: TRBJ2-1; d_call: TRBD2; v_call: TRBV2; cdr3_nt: TGTGCCACGCGGGAGTGGACCTACAATGAGCAGTTCTTC; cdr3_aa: CATREWTYNEQFF
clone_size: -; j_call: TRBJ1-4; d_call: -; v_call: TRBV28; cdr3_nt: TGTGCCAGCAGTTTAGCGGGTGAAAAACTGTTTTTT; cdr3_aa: CASSLAGEKLFF
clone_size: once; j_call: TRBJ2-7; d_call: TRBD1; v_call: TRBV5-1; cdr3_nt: TGCGCCACCCGGACAGGGGGCGATTACGAGCAGTACTTC; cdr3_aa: CATRTGGDYEQYF
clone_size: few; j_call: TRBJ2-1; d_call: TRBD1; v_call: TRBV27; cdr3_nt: TGTGCCAGCACAACCGGGACAGGGGGCTACAATGAGCAGTTCTTC; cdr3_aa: CASTTGTGGYNEQFF
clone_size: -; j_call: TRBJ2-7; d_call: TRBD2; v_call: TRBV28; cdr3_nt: TGTGCCAGCAGTCCCTCGGGGGGGGCCCTTTCCTACGAGCAGTACTTC; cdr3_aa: CASSPSGGALSYEQYF
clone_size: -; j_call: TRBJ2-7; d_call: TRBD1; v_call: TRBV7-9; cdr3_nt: TGTGCCAGCAGCCGGACAGGGCAGCCTTCCTACGAGCAGTACTTC; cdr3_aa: CASSRTGQPSYEQYF
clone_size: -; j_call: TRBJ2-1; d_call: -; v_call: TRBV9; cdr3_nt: TGTGCCAGCAGCCAGGGCGGTTTCCTTTACAATGAGCAGTTCTTC; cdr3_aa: CASSQGGFLYNEQFF
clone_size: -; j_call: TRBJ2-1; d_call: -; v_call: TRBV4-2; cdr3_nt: TGTGCCAGCAGCCAAGACCCCGGGAGAGGTGTCTATGAGCAGTTCTTC; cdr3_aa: CASSQDPGRGVYEQFF
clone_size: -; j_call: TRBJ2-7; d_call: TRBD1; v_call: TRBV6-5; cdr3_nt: TGTGCCAGCAGTCCCGGGACAGTCGAGCAGTACTTC; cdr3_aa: CASSPGTVEQYF
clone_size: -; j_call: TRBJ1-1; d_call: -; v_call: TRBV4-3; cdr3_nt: TGCGCCAGCAGCCAAGATATAGGCGGGAGCACTGAAGCTTTCTTT; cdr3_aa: CASSQDIGGSTEAFF
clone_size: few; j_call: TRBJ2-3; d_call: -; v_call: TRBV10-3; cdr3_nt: TGTGCCACGCTCGGTGCCGCAACAGATACGCAGTATTTT; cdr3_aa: CATLGAATDTQYF
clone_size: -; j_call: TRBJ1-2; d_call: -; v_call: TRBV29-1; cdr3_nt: TGCAGCATCTACTCGAATGAGGTCCTGGGTGGCTACACCTTC; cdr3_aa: CSIYSNEVLGGYTF
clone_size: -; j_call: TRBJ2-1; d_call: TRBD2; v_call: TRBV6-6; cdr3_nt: TGTGCCAGCACCCCGGGACTAGTGATTGGGCAGTTCTTC; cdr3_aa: CASTPGLVIGQFF
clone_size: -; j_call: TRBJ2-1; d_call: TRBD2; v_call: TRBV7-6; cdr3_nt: TGTGCCAGCAGCCCCCGGACTAGCGGGGTAAATGAGCAGTTCTTC; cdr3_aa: CASSPRTSGVNEQFF
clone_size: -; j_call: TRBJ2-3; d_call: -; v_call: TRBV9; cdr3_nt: TGTGCCAGCAGCGTAGGAGCCGGTCAAGATACGCAGTATTTT; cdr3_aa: CASSVGAGQDTQYF
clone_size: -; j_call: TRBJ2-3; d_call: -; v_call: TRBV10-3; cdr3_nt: TGTGCCATCAGTGAGTTGGGGGGAGAAGGAACAGATACGCAGTATTTT; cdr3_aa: CAISELGGEGTDTQYF
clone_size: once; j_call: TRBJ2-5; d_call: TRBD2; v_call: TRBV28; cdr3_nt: TGTGCCAGCAGCGACCAGGCGGGAACGACTAGCGGGAGGGCGAAAGAGACCCAGTACTTC; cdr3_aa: CASSDQAGTTSGRAKETQYF